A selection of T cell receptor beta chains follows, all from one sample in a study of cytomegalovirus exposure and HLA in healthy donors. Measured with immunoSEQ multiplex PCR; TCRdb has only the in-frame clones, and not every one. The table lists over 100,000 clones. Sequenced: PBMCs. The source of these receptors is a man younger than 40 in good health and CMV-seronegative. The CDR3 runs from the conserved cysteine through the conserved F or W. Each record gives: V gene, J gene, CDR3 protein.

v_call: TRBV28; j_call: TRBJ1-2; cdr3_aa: CASSPQTVNYGYTF
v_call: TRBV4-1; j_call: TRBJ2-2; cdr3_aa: CASSQDGLSLAGGLGELFF
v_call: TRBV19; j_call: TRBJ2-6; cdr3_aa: CATHGGGGANVLTF
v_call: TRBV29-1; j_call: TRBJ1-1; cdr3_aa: CSVDSYTEAFF
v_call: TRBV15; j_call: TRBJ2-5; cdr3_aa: CATSSTTGTETQYF
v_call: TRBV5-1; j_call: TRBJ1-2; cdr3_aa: CASSLISPSGYTF
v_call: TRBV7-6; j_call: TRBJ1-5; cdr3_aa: CASSSGTGNQPQHF
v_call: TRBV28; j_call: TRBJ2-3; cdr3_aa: CASKERDKGDSDTQYF
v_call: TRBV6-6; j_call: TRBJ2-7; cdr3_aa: CASSYSDSSYEQYF
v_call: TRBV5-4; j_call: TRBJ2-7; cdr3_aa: CASSLGQGAWEQYF
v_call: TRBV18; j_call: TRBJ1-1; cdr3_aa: CASSRQGSVRNTEAFF
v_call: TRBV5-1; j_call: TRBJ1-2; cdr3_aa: CASSERGRTNYGYTF